This is a list of T cell receptor beta chains from one sample in a study of T-cell memory formation after mild COVID-19. TCRdb itself ran the 5' RACE reads through MiXCR, one entry per CDR3 protein. This sample has roughly 620,000 distinct CDR3 sequences, with about a sixth found just once. The specimen was PBMCs or a T cell subset sorted from them (not recorded which). These receptor sequences come from an adult woman who had mild COVID-19 (a few samples of this study predate the infection). Cell type and time point are not known. The CDR3 runs from the conserved cysteine through the conserved F or W. The order of the fields is V gene, clone size, CDR3 length, J gene, D gene, CDR3 protein, CDR3 DNA. A D gene is named only where the DNA matches it firmly. Clone size is given for some rows only: seen once, a few or many times, or a class if the clone is expanded.

V gene: TRBV20-1; clone size: NA; CDR3 length: 12; J gene: TRBJ2-3; D gene: NA; CDR3 protein: CSAPDRSDTQYF; CDR3 DNA: TGCAGTGCCCCTGACCGATCAGATACGCAGTATTTT
V gene: TRBV30; clone size: NA; CDR3 length: 14; J gene: TRBJ2-7; D gene: NA; CDR3 protein: CAWNHLNQAYEQYF; CDR3 DNA: TGTGCCTGGAACCACCTAAATCAGGCCTACGAGCAGTACTTC
V gene: TRBV2; clone size: NA; CDR3 length: 12; J gene: TRBJ2-3; D gene: NA; CDR3 protein: CASTADTDTQYF; CDR3 DNA: TGTGCCAGCACGGCAGACACAGATACGCAGTATTTT
V gene: TRBV20-1; clone size: few; CDR3 length: 12; J gene: TRBJ2-7; D gene: NA; CDR3 protein: CSAQRRSYEQYF; CDR3 DNA: TGCAGTGCCCAGAGAAGGTCCTACGAGCAGTACTTC
V gene: TRBV6-5; clone size: NA; CDR3 length: 12; J gene: TRBJ2-5; D gene: NA; CDR3 protein: CASSQGLETQYF; CDR3 DNA: TGTGCCAGCAGTCAGGGACTAGAGACCCAGTACTTC
V gene: TRBV7-2; clone size: few; CDR3 length: 14; J gene: TRBJ1-2; D gene: TRBD1; CDR3 protein: CASSKDRGLDGYTF; CDR3 DNA: TGTGCCAGCAGCAAGGACAGGGGGCTCGATGGCTACACCTTC
V gene: TRBV6-5; clone size: few; CDR3 length: 11; J gene: TRBJ1-1; D gene: NA; CDR3 protein: CASSPGRDGFF; CDR3 DNA: TGTGCCAGCAGCCCCGGCAGGGATGGCTTCTTT
V gene: TRBV5-1; clone size: NA; CDR3 length: 13; J gene: TRBJ2-1; D gene: NA; CDR3 protein: CASSFVSSYEQFF; CDR3 DNA: TGCGCCAGCAGCTTCGTTTCTAGCTATGAGCAGTTCTTC
V gene: TRBV7-3; clone size: NA; CDR3 length: 15; J gene: TRBJ2-1; D gene: NA; CDR3 protein: CASSLKERRYNEQFF; CDR3 DNA: TGTGCCAGCAGCTTAAAGGAGCGGAGATACAATGAGCAGTTCTTC
V gene: TRBV29-1; clone size: NA; CDR3 length: 15; J gene: TRBJ1-1; D gene: NA; CDR3 protein: CSVEVAGFRDTEAFF; CDR3 DNA: TGCAGCGTTGAAGTGGCGGGCTTTAGGGACACTGAAGCTTTCTTT
V gene: TRBV7-9; clone size: few; CDR3 length: 13; J gene: TRBJ2-2; D gene: NA; CDR3 protein: CARGTTNTGELFF; CDR3 DNA: TGTGCCAGAGGGACAACGAACACCGGGGAGCTGTTTTTT
V gene: TRBV4-1; clone size: few; CDR3 length: 14; J gene: TRBJ1-5; D gene: NA; CDR3 protein: CASSGSWGGQPQHF; CDR3 DNA: TGCGCCAGCAGCGGGAGTTGGGGAGGTCAGCCCCAGCATTTT
V gene: TRBV30; clone size: NA; CDR3 length: 15; J gene: TRBJ2-1; D gene: NA; CDR3 protein: CAWEILGALYNEQFF; CDR3 DNA: TGTGCCTGGGAAATCCTTGGGGCTCTTTACAATGAGCAGTTCTTC
V gene: TRBV24-1; clone size: NA; CDR3 length: 17; J gene: TRBJ2-7; D gene: NA; CDR3 protein: CATSDSKPGSGLYEQYF; CDR3 DNA: TGTGCCACCAGTGATTCCAAACCAGGGAGCGGGCTTTACGAGCAGTACTTC
V gene: TRBV5-1; clone size: NA; CDR3 length: 17; J gene: TRBJ2-3; D gene: TRBD2; CDR3 protein: CASSLAGTSASTDTQYF; CDR3 DNA: TGCGCCAGCAGCTTGGCCGGGACTAGCGCTAGCACAGATACGCAGTATTTT
V gene: TRBV7-9; clone size: few; CDR3 length: 14; J gene: TRBJ2-7; D gene: NA; CDR3 protein: CASRPNPGTYEQYF; CDR3 DNA: TGTGCCAGCAGACCTAACCCCGGGACCTACGAGCAGTACTTC